The 27 T cell receptor beta chains below come from one sample, sequenced in a study. TCRdb reanalysed the RT-PCR reads using MiXCR and keeps one entry per CDR3 protein. Among about 680,000 distinct CDR3 sequences listed, approximately 15% were seen once. The sequenced sample consisted of memory CD4+ T cells from blood. These receptors originate from a female donor in good health, serving as a healthy control.

This clonotype occurred a few times. The junction departs from the called germline gene at one end, perhaps through a read error. The chain links TRBV6-1 to TRBJ2-5; D is uncertain. The CDR3 consists of 12 residues. CDR1 is MNHNS and CDR2 is SASEGT in the germline V gene. The CDR3 DNA reads TGTGCCAGCAGGGAAGAAGGGGAGACCCAGTACTTC. It translates to CASREEGETQYF.

For the CDR3, the DNA is TGTGCCAGCAGGCTACTGGGAAATGAGCAGTTCTTC. It yields the protein CASRLLGNEQFF. The rearrangement links TRBV7-2 to TRBJ2-1; D call uncertain. V was cut by 6 bases and J by 7 bases, with 10 bases left in between. The germline gives CDR1 SGHTA, CDR2 FQGNSA. The CDR3 has 12 residues.

The chain employs TRBV28 and TRBJ2-1, with TRBD1 identical over 7 bases. J lost 9 bases, V lost 3 bases, and 14 bases had no gene match. Germline CDR1 is MDHEN and CDR2 is SYDVKM. This CDR3 has 16 residues. Here the CDR3 DNA reads TGTGCCAGCAGTTTGATAGGGGGACAGAATGTTTTTGAGCAGTTCTTC. It is translated as CASSLIGGQNVFEQFF. The complete variable domain, with remaining parts taken from reference TRBV28 and TRBJ2-1, reads DVKVTQSSRYLVKRTGEKVFLECVQDMDHENMFWYRQDPGLGLRLIYFSYDVKMKEKGDIPEGYSVSREKKERFSLILESASTNQTSMYLCASSLIGGQNVFEQFFGPGTRLTVL.

The J gene is TRBJ2-7, the V gene TRBV28, with D perhaps TRBD1 (5 bases). CDR3 length: 15 residues. The V and J ends lost 3 bases and 3 bases respectively, with 15 bases between them. Germline values: CDR1 MDHEN, CDR2 SYDVKM. The CDR3 bases are TGTGCCAGCAGTTTTGTAGGGGTAGGGAACTACGAGCAGTACTTC. Amino acids: CASSFVGVGNYEQYF.

V is TRBV7-2 and J is TRBJ2-7, with D perhaps TRBD2 (7 bases). CDR1 is SGHTA, CDR2 FQGNSA, per germline. The ends were cut back, 5 bases at V and 2 bases at J, with 19 bases in the middle. This CDR3 has 16 residues. CDR3 sequence (DNA): TGTGCCAGCAGCCGAATGGGGGCCAGCGGGGCCTACGAGCAGTACTTC. It codes for CASSRMGASGAYEQYF.

This clonotype was detected ten times or more. DNA of the CDR3: TGTGCCAGCAGTATTGGGGGCCGCACAGATACGCAGTATTTT. This encodes CASSIGGRTDTQYF. The genes are TRBV28 and TRBJ2-3; D might be TRBD1 (6 bases). CDR1 is MDHEN, CDR2 SYDVKM, per germline. The CDR3 has 14 residues. Trimming took 5 bases from V and 1 from J, leaving 10 bases between them.

In its sample, this clonotype was seen a few times. The genes are TRBV7-2 and TRBJ2-2; TRBD2 matches 7 bases. Germline values: CDR1 SGHTA, CDR2 FQGNSA. V shed 1 base, J shed 3 bases, and the junction held 5 bases outside the gene matches. This CDR3 is 16 amino acids long. Written as DNA, the CDR3 is TGTGCCAGCAGCTTAGTGAGCGGGACTGACACCGGGGAGCTGTTTTTT. Residues: CASSLVSGTDTGELFF.

This clonotype was recorded many times. This rearrangement joins TRBV27 to TRBJ1-6, with TRBD1 matching over 10 bases. V lost 3 bases and J lost 8; bases outside the gene matches: 1. CDR1 MNHEY and CDR2 SMNVEV come from the germline V gene (reference sequence). This CDR3 spans 14 amino acids. CDR3 in DNA: TGTGCCAGCAGTTTGGACAGGGGGTATTCACCCCTCCACTTT. It yields the protein CASSLDRGYSPLHF.

V usage is TRBV11-2 and J usage is TRBJ1-2; the D is unclear. Germline CDR1 reads SGHAT; CDR2 reads FQNNGV. CDR3 length: 13 residues. Trimming cost V 1 base and J 7 bases, with 10 bases left between them. The CDR3 bases are TGTGCCAGCAGCTTAGGGACGGTGGGTGGCTACACCTTC. Protein: CASSLGTVGGYTF.

This rearrangement joins TRBV24-1 to TRBJ2-2; D not resolved. Germline V gene sequence: CDR1 KGHDR, CDR2 SFDVKD. The V and J ends lost 0 bases and 1 base respectively, with 5 bases between them. This CDR3 contains 15 residues. The CDR3 reads CATSDLVGNTGELFF. CDR3 DNA: TGTGCCACCAGTGATTTGGTAGGGAACACCGGGGAGCTGTTTTTT.

A note on this clonotype: Mismatch with germline at one junction end may stem from a read error. The CDR3 nucleotides are TGTGCCAGTAATATATATGAAAAACTGTTTTTT. This codes for CASNIYEKLFF. The chain joins TRBV19 to TRBJ1-4; D remains unclear. The CDR3 extends over 11 amino acids. CDR1 and CDR2 from the germline V gene are LNHDA and SQIVND (reference sequence).

The chain couples TRBV11-2 to TRBJ1-6, with D perhaps matching TRBD1 (5 bases). V was trimmed by 5 bases and J by 10 bases, leaving 18 bases between them. The CDR3 has 15 amino acids. Germline CDR1 and CDR2: SGHAT and FQNNGV. The CDR3: CASSGSGIGHSPLHF. The CDR3 DNA sequence: TGTGCCAGCAGCGGATCAGGGATCGGGCACTCACCCCTCCACTTT.

This clonotype has just a few counts. This chain uses TRBV20-1 with TRBJ2-5, with 10 positions matching TRBD2. There are 14 residues in the CDR3. V trimming: 0 bases; J trimming: 5 bases; junction bases outside the gene matches: 3. CDR1 and CDR2 (germline): DFQATT, SNEGSKA (reference sequence). CDR3 DNA: TGCAGTGCTAGAGAGGGTAGCGGGAGGGAGACCCAGTACTTC. This sequence encodes CSAREGSGRETQYF.

This clonotype has just a few counts. The V call is TRBV11-2, the J call TRBJ2-1; D remains ambiguous. The ends were cut back, 5 bases at V and 2 bases at J, with 7 bases in the middle. Germline V gene data show CDR1 as SGHAT and CDR2 as FQNNGV. This CDR3 has 13 residues. The CDR3 loop reads CASSGLTYNEQFF. Here the CDR3 DNA reads TGTGCCAGCAGCGGGCTCACCTACAATGAGCAGTTCTTC. Variable domain in full (rest from reference TRBV11-2 and TRBJ2-1): EAGVAQSPRYKIIEKRQSVAFWCNPISGHATLYWYQQILGQGPKLLIQFQNNGVVDDSQLPKDRFSAERLKGVDSTLKIQPAKLEDSAVYLCASSGLTYNEQFFGPGTRLTVL.

This clonotype was recorded a few times. The rearrangement uses TRBV6-1 and TRBJ1-1, with a weak D call TRBD1 (6 bases). In germline, CDR1 is MNHNS, CDR2 SASEGT. Trimming took 2 bases from V and 6 from J, leaving 10 bases between them. The CDR3 contains 13 residues. In DNA, the CDR3 is TGTGCCAGCAGTGAACAACAGGGCGCTGAAGCTTTCTTT. As protein: CASSEQQGAEAFF.

This clonotype was recorded at least ten times. The chain uses TRBV20-1 and TRBJ2-3; D gene unclear. The CDR3 spans 13 residues. V lost 3 bases and J lost 5, with 12 bases in between. Per the germline V gene, CDR1 is DFQATT and CDR2 is SNEGSKA (reference sequence). The CDR3 protein is CSASVTSLDTQYF. The DNA for the CDR3 is TGCAGTGCTAGCGTTACATCGCTAGATACGCAGTATTTT.

Only a few counts were recorded for this clonotype. The rearrangement links TRBV11-2 to TRBJ1-2; D is undetermined. The CDR3 is 15 residues long. Trimming removed 1 base at V and 2 bases at J, with 11 bases between. Germline lookup yields CDR1 SGHAT and CDR2 FQNNGV. CDR3 nucleotides: TGTGCCAGCAGCTTAGGTGGTGGGATAAACTATGGCTACACCTTC. Residues: CASSLGGGINYGYTF. Full variable domain (outside the CDR3, taken from reference TRBV11-2 and TRBJ1-2): EAGVAQSPRYKIIEKRQSVAFWCNPISGHATLYWYQQILGQGPKLLIQFQNNGVVDDSQLPKDRFSAERLKGVDSTLKIQPAKLEDSAVYLCASSLGGGINYGYTFGSGTRLTVV.

The J gene is TRBJ1-1, the V gene TRBV20-1; D is unresolved. Germline V gene sequence: CDR1 DFQATT, CDR2 SNEGSKA (reference sequence). The V end lost 4 bases, the J end lost 3 bases, and 12 bases lay between the germline ends. The CDR3 covers 13 residues. The CDR3 nucleotides read TGCAGTGCTATTGAAGACACTTACACTGAAGCTTTCTTT. Protein: CSAIEDTYTEAFF.

This clonotype has more than one count but fewer than ten. The chain combines TRBV19 with TRBJ1-1; D is unclear. CDR3 length: 15 amino acids. The ends were cut back, 0 bases at V and 7 bases at J, with 15 bases in the middle. Germline V gene sequence: CDR1 LNHDA, CDR2 SQIVND (reference sequence). The CDR3 sequence: CASSIDLLRFGEAFF. CDR3 nucleotide sequence: TGTGCCAGTAGTATAGACCTTCTCCGCTTTGGTGAAGCTTTCTTT.

In its sample, this clonotype was seen a few times. V and J are TRBV11-2 and TRBJ2-3; D gene ambiguous. This CDR3 is 12 amino acids long. The V and J ends lost 7 bases and 2 bases respectively, with 7 bases between them. Germline values: CDR1 SGHAT, CDR2 FQNNGV. CDR3 sequence: CASNLYTDTQYF. Here the CDR3 DNA reads TGTGCCAGCAACCTATACACAGATACGCAGTATTTT.

The chain employs TRBV7-2 and TRBJ1-2, with TRBD1 as a possible D gene (6 bases). Germline lookup yields CDR1 SGHTA and CDR2 FQGNSA. Deletions cut 3 bases from V and 4 bases from J, with 12 bases between. CDR3 length equals 14 residues. Written as DNA, the CDR3 is TGTGCCAGCAGCTTTCTCGACAGGTCCTATGGCTACACCTTC. Protein sequence: CASSFLDRSYGYTF.

The chain recombines TRBV6-4 with TRBJ2-3; 13 bases fit TRBD2. The CDR3 runs to 13 residues. Looked up from germline, CDR1 is MRHNA and CDR2 is SNTAGT. Germline trimming cut 9 bases from V and 5 bases from J; bases unmatched to any gene: 2. The chain's CDR3 is CARGLAGLDTQYF. CDR3 bases: TGTGCCAGGGGACTAGCGGGATTAGATACGCAGTATTTT.

The V call is TRBV9, the J call TRBJ2-3, with D tentatively TRBD1 (5 bases). V shed 2 bases and J shed 2 bases, with 9 bases lying between them. The CDR3 consists of 14 residues. Germline lookup yields CDR1 SGDLS and CDR2 YYNGEE. In DNA form, the CDR3 reads TGTGCCAGCAGCGTCCAGGGCCTCACAGATACGCAGTATTTT. Its translation: CASSVQGLTDTQYF.

V is TRBV27 and J is TRBJ2-2; 13 nucleotides line up with TRBD2. Trimming cost V 6 bases and J 7 bases; bases outside gene matches: 17. The V gene's germline CDR1 is MNHEY and CDR2 SMNVEV (reference sequence). The length of the CDR3 is 19 residues. This CDR3 reads CASSPRAPELAGGIGELFF. The CDR3 bases are TGTGCCAGCAGCCCCCGAGCCCCCGAACTAGCGGGAGGGATCGGGGAGCTGTTTTTT.

This clonotype was recorded at least ten times. J is TRBJ2-5 and V is TRBV5-1; TRBD1 might be the D (6 bases). The CDR3 consists of 14 residues. V was shortened by 1 base and J by 3 bases, with 10 bases between the two germline ends. Germline CDR1 SGHRS, CDR2 YFSETQ. CDR3 DNA sequence: TGCGCCAGCAGCTTGAGCCAGGGGAAAGAGACCCAGTACTTC. This encodes CASSLSQGKETQYF.

The chain combines TRBV7-6 with TRBJ2-1; possibly TRBD2 for D (5 bases). This CDR3 has 13 amino acids. Germline V gene data show CDR1 as SGHVS and CDR2 as FNYEAQ. The ends were cut back, 4 bases at V and 7 bases at J, with 11 bases in the middle. CDR3 sequence: CASSWKSGNEQFF. The CDR3 DNA follows: TGTGCCAGCAGCTGGAAGAGCGGAAATGAGCAGTTCTTC.

The chain is built from TRBV5-1 and TRBJ2-5; D not certain. The CDR3 loop spans 15 amino acids. Deletions cut 0 bases from V and 1 base from J, with 10 bases between. From germline, CDR1 is SGHRS and CDR2 YFSETQ. CDR3 sequence reads: CASSLVTASQETQYF. The CDR3 DNA reads TGCGCCAGCAGCTTGGTCACCGCGTCCCAAGAGACCCAGTACTTC.